A selection of T cell receptor beta chains follows, all from one sample in a study of blood T cell repertoires in COVID-19. Measured with immunoSEQ multiplex PCR; TCRdb has only the in-frame clones, and not every one. This sample carries roughly 700,000 clones, 80% to 90% of them seen once, and the ten largest clones take more than 0.25%. The sequencing sample was made of peripheral blood. Receptor source: a woman under 30 with acute or convalescent COVID-19. Each CDR3 is given with its conserved first and last residue. The D gene is left open where the match is weak. Only part of the rows carry a size: once, few, many, or a class if the clone is expanded.

clone_size: -; j_call: TRBJ2-2; v_call: TRBV20-1; d_call: -; cdr3_aa: CSATSRKELFF; cdr3_nt: TGCAGTGCTACCAGTCGAAAGGAGCTGTTTTTT
clone_size: -; j_call: TRBJ1-1; v_call: TRBV27; d_call: TRBD1; cdr3_aa: CASSLVPGQKMNTEAFF; cdr3_nt: TGTGCCAGCAGTCTCGTCCCGGGACAGAAAATGAACACTGAAGCTTTCTTT
clone_size: -; j_call: TRBJ1-5; v_call: TRBV6-1; d_call: TRBD1; cdr3_aa: CASSEGYRGAGQPQHF; cdr3_nt: TGTGCCAGCAGTGAAGGTTACAGGGGAGCGGGTCAGCCCCAGCATTTT
clone_size: -; j_call: TRBJ2-7; v_call: TRBV4-1; d_call: -; cdr3_aa: CASSQGPGANYYEQYF; cdr3_nt: TGCGCCAGCAGCCAGGGACCAGGGGCGAATTATTACGAGCAGTACTTC
clone_size: -; j_call: TRBJ1-1; v_call: TRBV29-1; d_call: -; cdr3_aa: CSAQSTSIYWEAFF; cdr3_nt: TGCAGCGCTCAATCCACTTCAATCTACTGGGAAGCTTTCTTT
clone_size: -; j_call: TRBJ2-3; v_call: TRBV9; d_call: TRBD2; cdr3_aa: CASSRPGTSGGGRTDTQYF; cdr3_nt: TGTGCCAGCAGCAGGCCCGGGACTAGCGGGGGGGGACGCACAGATACGCAGTATTTT
clone_size: few; j_call: TRBJ1-2; v_call: TRBV19; d_call: TRBD1; cdr3_aa: CASSIGTGHYGYTF; cdr3_nt: TGTGCCAGTAGTATCGGGACAGGGCACTATGGCTACACCTTC
clone_size: -; j_call: TRBJ1-1; v_call: TRBV27; d_call: TRBD1; cdr3_aa: CASSFNRGRGNTEAFF; cdr3_nt: TGTGCCAGCAGTTTCAACAGGGGGCGGGGGAACACTGAAGCTTTCTTT
clone_size: -; j_call: TRBJ1-5; v_call: TRBV7-2; d_call: -; cdr3_aa: CASSSRGGAAQPQHF; cdr3_nt: TGTGCCAGCAGCTCCCGAGGGGGGGCCGCTCAGCCCCAGCATTTT
clone_size: -; j_call: TRBJ1-1; v_call: TRBV24-1; d_call: TRBD1; cdr3_aa: CATSDNTGDGRAFF; cdr3_nt: TGTGCCACCAGTGATAATACAGGGGACGGGCGAGCTTTCTTT
clone_size: -; j_call: TRBJ1-2; v_call: TRBV6-5; d_call: -; cdr3_aa: CASSYRQGYGYTF; cdr3_nt: TGTGCCAGCAGTTACAGGCAGGGGTACGGCTACACCTTC
clone_size: once; j_call: TRBJ1-2; v_call: TRBV5-6; d_call: TRBD1; cdr3_aa: CASSFNRGLGYTF; cdr3_nt: TGTGCCAGCAGCTTCAATAGGGGGCTTGGCTACACCTTC
clone_size: -; j_call: TRBJ2-3; v_call: TRBV4-3; d_call: -; cdr3_aa: CASSQSSGTQYF; cdr3_nt: TGCGCCAGCAGCCAAAGTTCGGGTACGCAGTATTTT
clone_size: -; j_call: TRBJ2-3; v_call: TRBV19; d_call: TRBD1; cdr3_aa: CASSSGTGATFAPDTQYF; cdr3_nt: TGTGCCAGTAGTTCCGGGACAGGGGCCACTTTTGCCCCAGATACGCAGTATTTT
clone_size: -; j_call: TRBJ2-7; v_call: TRBV30; d_call: TRBD1; cdr3_aa: CALEGQGSYEQYF; cdr3_nt: TGTGCCTTAGAGGGACAGGGGAGTTACGAGCAGTACTTC
clone_size: -; j_call: TRBJ2-6; v_call: TRBV27; d_call: -; cdr3_aa: CASSYGSGANVLTF; cdr3_nt: TGTGCCAGCAGTTACGGCTCTGGGGCCAACGTCCTGACTTTC
clone_size: -; j_call: TRBJ2-3; v_call: TRBV11-2; d_call: -; cdr3_aa: CASKGWTDTQYF; cdr3_nt: TGTGCCAGCAAGGGGTGGACAGATACGCAGTATTTT
clone_size: -; j_call: TRBJ1-1; v_call: TRBV10-1; d_call: TRBD1; cdr3_aa: CASSDSRRDSHTEAFF; cdr3_nt: TGCGCCAGCAGTGACTCCAGAAGGGACAGCCACACTGAAGCTTTCTTT
clone_size: -; j_call: TRBJ2-3; v_call: TRBV5-1; d_call: TRBD2; cdr3_aa: CASSLAGLGGTDTQYF; cdr3_nt: TGCGCCAGCAGCTTGGCCGGACTAGGCGGGACAGATACGCAGTATTTT
clone_size: -; j_call: TRBJ2-1; v_call: TRBV5-1; d_call: -; cdr3_aa: CASRRQQGSSYNEQFF; cdr3_nt: TGCGCCAGCAGACGCCAACAGGGTTCCTCCTACAATGAGCAGTTCTTC
clone_size: -; j_call: TRBJ1-5; v_call: TRBV19; d_call: -; cdr3_aa: CASSSHREGGNQPQHF; cdr3_nt: TGTGCCAGTAGTAGCCACAGGGAAGGGGGCAATCAGCCCCAGCATTTT
clone_size: -; j_call: TRBJ1-6; v_call: TRBV29-1; d_call: TRBD1; cdr3_aa: CSEDRGVSPLHF; cdr3_nt: TGCAGCGAGGACAGGGGAGTTTCACCCCTCCACTTT
clone_size: few; j_call: TRBJ2-7; v_call: TRBV11-2; d_call: -; cdr3_aa: CASTTPGRTYEQYF; cdr3_nt: TGTGCCAGCACCACACCTGGGAGAACCTACGAGCAGTACTTC
clone_size: -; j_call: TRBJ2-5; v_call: TRBV5-1; d_call: -; cdr3_aa: CASSLEGRGHQETQYF; cdr3_nt: TGCGCCAGCAGCTTGGAAGGGCGGGGCCACCAAGAGACCCAGTACTTC
clone_size: -; j_call: TRBJ2-7; v_call: TRBV20-1; d_call: TRBD1; cdr3_aa: CSASLQGAYEQYF; cdr3_nt: TGCAGTGCTAGTTTACAGGGGGCCTACGAGCAGTACTTC
clone_size: -; j_call: TRBJ1-2; v_call: TRBV7-9; d_call: -; cdr3_aa: CASSQTANYGYTF; cdr3_nt: TGTGCCAGCAGCCAGACAGCTAACTATGGCTACACCTTC
clone_size: -; j_call: TRBJ1-2; v_call: TRBV6-5; d_call: -; cdr3_aa: CASTARDYGYTF; cdr3_nt: TGTGCCAGCACCGCCAGGGACTATGGCTACACCTTC
clone_size: once; j_call: TRBJ1-6; v_call: TRBV4-1; d_call: TRBD1; cdr3_aa: CASRQGQGESPLHF; cdr3_nt: TGCGCCAGCAGGCAAGGACAGGGTGAATCACCCCTCCACTTT
clone_size: -; j_call: TRBJ2-7; v_call: TRBV3-1/TRBV3-2; d_call: -; cdr3_aa: CASSQETRNAPRDNYEQYF; cdr3_nt: TGTGCCAGCAGCCAAGAAACCAGAAATGCCCCACGGGACAACTACGAGCAGTACTTC
clone_size: -; j_call: TRBJ2-7; v_call: TRBV7-6; d_call: TRBD1; cdr3_aa: CASSSGGATYEQYF; cdr3_nt: TGTGCCAGCAGCTCAGGGGGCGCGACCTACGAGCAGTACTTC
clone_size: -; j_call: TRBJ1-1; v_call: TRBV5-8; d_call: -; cdr3_aa: CASRGGGLGNTEAFF; cdr3_nt: TGTGCCAGCAGGGGGGGTGGATTGGGGAACACTGAAGCTTTCTTT
clone_size: -; j_call: TRBJ2-3; v_call: TRBV9; d_call: TRBD2; cdr3_aa: CASSAGGTGRRDTQYF; cdr3_nt: TGTGCCAGCAGCGCGGGGGGGACCGGAAGAAGAGATACGCAGTATTTT
clone_size: -; j_call: TRBJ2-6; v_call: TRBV27; d_call: -; cdr3_aa: CASSLPPSGAGANVLTF; cdr3_nt: TGTGCCAGCAGTTTGCCCCCCTCCGGGGCTGGGGCCAACGTCCTGACTTTC
clone_size: -; j_call: TRBJ2-4; v_call: TRBV2; d_call: TRBD2; cdr3_aa: CASNGRGSDIQYF; cdr3_nt: TGTGCCAGCAATGGGAGGGGTTCGGACATTCAGTACTTC
clone_size: -; j_call: TRBJ2-1; v_call: TRBV6-1; d_call: TRBD1; cdr3_aa: CASSEPGTGQNEQFF; cdr3_nt: TGTGCCAGCAGTGAGCCCGGGACAGGGCAAAATGAGCAGTTCTTC
clone_size: -; j_call: TRBJ1-1; v_call: TRBV6-5; d_call: -; cdr3_aa: CASSYGQNTEAFF; cdr3_nt: TGTGCCAGCAGTTACGGACAAAACACTGAAGCTTTCTTT
clone_size: -; j_call: TRBJ1-1; v_call: TRBV5-4; d_call: -; cdr3_aa: CASSLDVRGGVNTEAFF; cdr3_nt: TGTGCCAGCAGCTTGGATGTCCGGGGGGGAGTAAACACTGAAGCTTTCTTT
clone_size: -; j_call: TRBJ1-5; v_call: TRBV19; d_call: -; cdr3_aa: CASSINFWGSNSNQPQHF; cdr3_nt: TGTGCCAGTAGTATAAACTTTTGGGGCTCGAATAGCAATCAGCCCCAGCATTTT
clone_size: -; j_call: TRBJ2-1; v_call: TRBV6-2/TRBV6-3; d_call: -; cdr3_aa: CASSYAGAPNEQFF; cdr3_nt: TGTGCCAGCAGTTATGCGGGGGCCCCCAATGAGCAGTTCTTC
clone_size: -; j_call: TRBJ1-5; v_call: TRBV6-5; d_call: -; cdr3_aa: CASSYSGGVGPQHF; cdr3_nt: TGTGCCAGCAGTTACTCGGGAGGGGTAGGGCCCCAGCATTTT
clone_size: -; j_call: TRBJ1-6; v_call: TRBV5-6; d_call: TRBD1; cdr3_aa: CASTRTGNNSPLHF; cdr3_nt: TGTGCCAGCACGCGGACAGGGAATAATTCACCCCTCCACTTT
clone_size: -; j_call: TRBJ2-3; v_call: TRBV9; d_call: TRBD1; cdr3_aa: CASSSTRDRDTDTQYF; cdr3_nt: TGTGCCAGCAGTAGCACCCGGGACAGGGACACAGATACGCAGTATTTT
clone_size: once; j_call: TRBJ2-1; v_call: TRBV4-1; d_call: TRBD2; cdr3_aa: CASSPGLRGVYNEQFF; cdr3_nt: TGCGCCAGCAGCCCCGGGTTGCGGGGGGTTTACAATGAGCAGTTCTTC
clone_size: -; j_call: TRBJ2-1; v_call: TRBV6-4; d_call: TRBD1; cdr3_aa: CASSSDREAYNEQFF; cdr3_nt: TGTGCCAGCAGCTCTGACAGGGAAGCCTACAATGAGCAGTTCTTC
clone_size: once; j_call: TRBJ1-2; v_call: TRBV2; d_call: -; cdr3_aa: CASSPGLNYGYTF; cdr3_nt: TGTGCCAGCAGCCCGGGTCTTAACTATGGCTACACCTTC
clone_size: -; j_call: TRBJ1-5; v_call: TRBV6-5; d_call: -; cdr3_aa: CASSYRDWGNQPQHF; cdr3_nt: TGTGCCAGCAGTTACCGGGACTGGGGCAATCAGCCCCAGCATTTT
clone_size: -; j_call: TRBJ1-6; v_call: TRBV5-4; d_call: -; cdr3_aa: CASSLGLNSPLHF; cdr3_nt: TGTGCCAGCAGCCTAGGACTTAATTCACCCCTCCACTTT
clone_size: -; j_call: TRBJ1-1; v_call: TRBV30; d_call: -; cdr3_aa: CACSAGVGEAFF; cdr3_nt: TGTGCCTGTTCGGCAGGGGTGGGTGAAGCTTTCTTT
clone_size: few; j_call: TRBJ1-2; v_call: TRBV5-6; d_call: -; cdr3_aa: CASSLGGHYDSYGYTF; cdr3_nt: TGTGCCAGCAGCTTGGGGGGCCACTACGACTCCTATGGCTACACCTTC
clone_size: -; j_call: TRBJ1-2; v_call: TRBV29-1; d_call: -; cdr3_aa: CSVEGHSYGYTF; cdr3_nt: TGCAGCGTTGAAGGACATAGCTATGGCTACACCTTC
clone_size: -; j_call: TRBJ2-1; v_call: TRBV5-6; d_call: -; cdr3_aa: CASSLPGVPGNEQFF; cdr3_nt: TGTGCCAGCAGCTTGCCAGGGGTCCCGGGGAATGAGCAGTTCTTC
clone_size: -; j_call: TRBJ1-1; v_call: TRBV7-8; d_call: TRBD1; cdr3_aa: CASSTRDRNTEAFF; cdr3_nt: TGTGCCAGCAGCACCCGGGACAGAAACACTGAAGCTTTCTTT
clone_size: -; j_call: TRBJ2-7; v_call: TRBV6-1; d_call: -; cdr3_aa: CASSERHRFYEQYF; cdr3_nt: TGTGCCAGCAGTGAACGTCACCGGTTTTACGAGCAGTACTTC
clone_size: -; j_call: TRBJ2-7; v_call: TRBV4-2; d_call: -; cdr3_aa: CASSQGVAGTYEQYF; cdr3_nt: TGTGCCAGCAGCCAAGGAGTGGCGGGGACCTACGAGCAGTACTTC
clone_size: once; j_call: TRBJ1-5; v_call: TRBV6-5; d_call: -; cdr3_aa: CASSSSRDQPQHF; cdr3_nt: TGTGCCAGCAGTTCAAGTCGGGATCAGCCCCAGCATTTT
clone_size: few; j_call: TRBJ1-1; v_call: TRBV19; d_call: -; cdr3_aa: CASSPGNRVGDTEAFF; cdr3_nt: TGTGCCAGTAGCCCCGGGAACAGGGTCGGAGACACTGAAGCTTTCTTT